This T cell receptor (beta chain) emerged from a study of cytomegalovirus exposure and HLA in healthy donors (dated by TCRdb to about 2017). Context from the whole study: In an earlier analysis of several hundred of the donors, about 270 Gb of sequence data and 117 million unique TCR beta sequences from roughly 190 million T cells were reported. The aim of the study was to test whether cataloging public T cell receptors could identify signatures of past pathogen exposure. All discovery cohort repertoires had been generated on a single sequencing platform. Donor age, sex, ethnicity and CMV serostatus were collected together with the repertoire data. To predict cytomegalovirus infection status, the study combined high-throughput TCR immunosequencing, statistical association of individual TCRs with disease status, and machine learning. HLA typing covered class I and class II loci at four-digit resolution. In addition to the first cohort of approximately 670 subjects, a separate validation cohort of over 90 different subjects was used. To decide whether each TCR beta V gene segment behaved as functional or pseudogenic, an earlier analysis of 587 of the donors relied on high-throughput TCR beta sequencing. In a later analysis, previously published TCR beta repertoires from hundreds of donors were re-analyzed and high-resolution HLA genotyping was added so that TCR occurrence patterns could be studied. Because of strong linkage in the cohort, a few DR-DQ haplotypes were treated as single units for association and clustering. The study profiled the T cell repertoires of under 850 subjects by immunosequencing and related them to cytomegalovirus serostatus. The genetic ancestry cluster associated with self-reported Caucasian donors included roughly 84% of the roughly 410 genotyped donors. Among 398 genotyped donors of the cohort, an average of 235,054 unique TCR beta nucleotide sequences were sequenced per donor, around 20% of them non-productive. The number of donors typed differed by locus, with 629-630 for A, B, C, DRB1 and DQB1, roughly 520 for DQA1, over 600 for DPA1, and 400 to 490 for DPB1. Roughly 320 gigabases of sequencing data and approximately 91 million unique TCR sequences made up an early release that covered some 640 HLA-typed donors. A later genetic analysis used genome-wide SNP genotypes for about 60% of the roughly 700 donors, treating that subset as a discovery cohort. Rather than drawing on any new phenotypic data, the later analysis identified candidate immune exposures from TCR beta sequences and the way those sequences occurred across donors. Summary of the overall study and its limitations: A further reported finding was that TCR beta sequences accurately predicted the HLA-A and HLA-B alleles for most subjects in the first cohort. Correlated functional status among segregating V segments might reflect linkage disequilibrium, but an unknown experimental factor could not be ruled out. In a later analysis, around 17,000 TCR beta sequences were associated with specific HLA alleles at a false discovery rate of 0.05. In a later analysis, most CMV-associated TCR beta chains were found to appear HLA-restricted, with HLA associations seemingly driven largely by CMV exposure. In an earlier analysis of around 600 of the donors, most TCR beta V segments were observed in productive rearrangements about 90% or about 30% of the time, broadly matching IMGT annotations. In a later analysis, several top co-occurrence clusters were reported to appear linked to parvovirus B19, influenza, CMV and Epstein-Barr virus. Roughly uniform sequencing depth across donors was assumed in presence/absence analyses, although this assumption may not hold. A later analysis found that HLA-associated TCR beta chains were more clonally expanded and had lower generation probabilities than equally common non-associated chains. A cluster of highly shared sequence variants was judged likely to be a technical artifact of the sequencing pipeline. A total of some 180 TCR beta chains were listed by the study as associated with cytomegalovirus. Assigning TCR associations to individual alleles was difficult when HLA alleles, especially DR and DQ, strongly co-occurred. In this cohort, only TCR beta chains were sequenced, and detectable features were limited by the absence of alpha or paired-chain data. CMV serostatus was the only immune exposure information available for the cohort. According to a later analysis, TCR association rates differed among HLA loci, with DRB1 alleles showing the most associated TCRs and HLA-C alleles showing the fewest. Compared with the approximately 700-donor mean, donors in an Asian-associated ancestry cluster had fewer N-insertions in productive TCRs, according to a later genetic analysis. Cytomegalovirus status was reported to be diagnosed by the classifier with high specificity and sensitivity in both the original and validation cohorts. In vitro tests confirmed that a few of the cytomegalovirus-associated TCR beta chains recognize cytomegalovirus antigens. An association between a missense DCLRE1C variant and V-gene and J-gene trimming of TCR beta chains was found in a later genetic analysis and replicated in an independent cohort. While some public TCRs were present in many individuals, most TCR sequences turned up only very rarely across donors. The authors suggested that the approach could potentially be generalized to other disease states and immunological phenotypes. The 87-base-pair reads could not distinguish some IMGT-functional V segments, including TRBV6-2 and TRBV6-3, so those segments were excluded. The earlier analysis of approximately 560 of the donors excluded approximately 15 rarely observed V segments, including chromosome 9 orphons, because counts were too low. Because some donors lacked HLA typing at each locus, the association tests relied only on the typed subset.

The cohort was made up of about 610 healthy bone marrow donors. Cohort members were all nominally healthy when sampled, although unrecorded immune exposures were likely present. The donor tested CMV seronegative, placing the donor among the 300 to 400 seronegative members of the cohort. A peripheral blood sample was collected from each donor, and TCR beta sequencing was performed on peripheral blood mononuclear cells. Genomic DNA extraction from the blood cell samples was performed with the Qiagen DNeasy Blood Extraction Kit. There are 15 amino acids in the CDR3, from cysteine to phenylalanine inclusive. Only the CDR3 DNA is retained, 45 bases long and in frame from the first base. V and J are truncated by 5 bases and 0 bases respectively, leaving an intervening sequence of 14 bases. According to the germline V gene, CDR1 reads SGHVS and CDR2 reads FQNEAQ. A word on this clone: Its antigen is currently not known.

The protocol used for the library was the immunoSEQ multiplex PCR assay. For the multiplex PCR, a mixture combining 60 forward primers for TCR Vbeta segments and 13 reverse primers for TCR Jbeta segments was used. Amplification of the CDR3 region of rearranged TCR beta genes was performed with a multiplex PCR assay on genomic DNA. On the Illumina HiSeq System, the amplified TCR beta libraries were sequenced as 87-base-pair reads. As for how the authors treated the data: Across the roughly 640 repertoires, a later analysis counted tens of millions of unique TCR beta chains, some 11 million of which were shared by at least two donors. To remove PCR and sequencing errors, raw reads were error-corrected and collapsed into unique sequences using a nearest-neighbor algorithm that merged closely related sequences. To assign V, D and J gene segments, CDR3 sequences were aligned to IMGT reference sequences. For a sequence to be retained, a match of at least six nucleotides to both a V gene segment and a J gene segment was required. Rearrangements were called productive when the CDR3 lacked stop codons and stayed in frame with V and J; all others were non-productive. CDR3 was defined by IMGT convention, running from the second conserved V-encoded cysteine to the conserved J-encoded phenylalanine. In an earlier analysis of around 640 of the donors, sequences lacking an unambiguous match to a single V gene segment were excluded. In an earlier analysis of more than 500 of the donors, a V segment was called functional when productive rearrangements were above 56.7%, and segregating when the standard deviation between donors exceeded 5%. A statistical classification framework was built to diagnose cytomegalovirus status from the catalog of TCR beta chain sequences. A later analysis assigned V and J genes by comparing TCR nucleotide sequences with IMGT/GENE-DB human TR gene sequences. In a later analysis, CDR3 sequences and most-parsimonious VDJ recombination scenarios were assigned using the TCRdist pipeline. In a later analysis, each TCR beta chain was defined by its CDR3 amino acid sequence together with its V-gene family, and reads lacking a unique V-gene family were excluded. A later analysis removed over 500 highly shared, low-generation-probability nucleotide sequences to deal with suspected cross-contamination and a sequencing artifact. In a later analysis, a clonal expansion index for each public chain was calculated from normalized within-repertoire ranks of inferred template counts. A later analysis computed generation probabilities with a VDJ recombination model fitted to out-of-frame rearrangements, and checked the results against IGoR. In a later analysis, hypergeometric tests were used to score TCR-TCR, TCR-HLA and TCR-CMV co-occurrence, with a repertoire-size bias correction applied to TCR pairs. False discovery rates were estimated in a later analysis by permuting HLA or CMV assignments 20 times. In a later analysis, co-occurring TCRs were grouped with DBSCAN, and TCRdist sequence similarity was added when clustering was performed within HLA-allele-positive subsets. For co-occurrence clustering, repertoires with fewer than 30,000 or more than 120,000 public chains were excluded, along with about five repertoires with anomalous nucleotide sharing. The source is immuneACCESS, and TCRdb retained only in-frame sequences with V and J called. Part of the clones is not carried over; for the studies checked, unresolved V genes explain less than half of this, and the remainder is unexplained. That table supplies the V and J calls and clone size; D and trimming were determined from the DNA. The sample has under 200,000 clones on record. 2% to 2.5% of the sample comes from the top ten.

The rearrangement joined TRBV7-8 to TRBJ2-7; matching of 6 bases hints at TRBD2 as the D gene. Sequenced input: PBMCs. The sequence was obtained from a man younger than 40 in good health and CMV-seronegative. The CDR3 protein: CASSLLGGSSYEQYF. In nucleotide form, the sequence is TGTGCCAGCAGCCTCCTAGGAGGGAGCTCCTACGAGCAGTACTTC.